This entry lists 11 T cell receptor beta chains sequenced from one sample in a study of CD8 T cells in ankylosing spondylitis. In TCRdb, the 5' RACE reads were re-called with MiXCR into one record per CDR3 protein. The repertoire has fewer than 500,000 distinct CDR3 sequences, 25% to 30% of them found once; the top ten carry 0.89%. Overall study results and limits: A TCR beta motif made of eight highly homologous variants seemed typical of ankylosing spondylitis blood.

Their antigens are not known. The sample comprised blood, either unsorted or a sorted T cell fraction (not recorded which). The receptors derive from a male donor with ankylosing spondylitis.

The chain combines TRBV2 with TRBJ2-1; D remains ambiguous. Looked up from germline, CDR1 is SNHLY and CDR2 is FYNNEI. The CDR3 covers 13 residues. Deletions cut 6 bases from V and 5 bases from J, with 11 bases between. CDR3 sequence reads: CASSPDRHNEQFF. DNA of the CDR3: TGTGCCAGCAGCCCTGACCGGCACAATGAGCAGTTCTTC.

Here the CDR3 reads CASSALYGDRGPKNIQYF. Here the CDR3 DNA reads TGTGCCAGCAGCGCCCTCTACGGGGACAGGGGGCCCAAAAACATTCAGTACTTC. V usage is TRBV3-1 and J usage is TRBJ2-4, with 12 bases identical to TRBD1. Germline CDR1 and CDR2: LGHDT and YNNKEL (reference sequence). The CDR3 consists of 18 residues. The V and J ends lost 5 bases and 2 bases, in that order; junction bases with no gene match: 10.

This clonotype appeared many times. This sequence joins TRBV5-1 and TRBJ2-7, with 11 positions matching TRBD1. The V segment lost 4 bases and the J segment 6 bases; nucleotides outside the gene matches: 6. The CDR3 sequence is 14 residues long. CDR1 and CDR2 from the germline V gene are SGHRS and YFSETQ. CDR3 region: CASSTGQGGLEQYF. The CDR3 DNA reads TGCGCCAGCAGCACGGGACAGGGGGGCCTCGAGCAGTACTTC.

J is TRBJ1-4 and V is TRBV7-9; 10 bases align to TRBD1. Germline V gene sequence: CDR1 SEHNR, CDR2 FQNEAQ (reference sequence). Unmatched junction bases numbered 3, after V lost 3 bases and J lost 5 bases. The CDR3 has 15 amino acids. The CDR3 DNA reads as TGTGCCAGCAGCTTGACAGGGGGCTTGAATGAAAAACTGTTTTTT. This gives the protein CASSLTGGLNEKLFF.

The chain recombines TRBV2 with TRBJ2-3; 12 bases line up with TRBD2. The CDR3 extends over 18 amino acids. The V gene's germline CDR1 is SNHLY and CDR2 FYNNEI. Trimming removed 0 bases from V and 2 bases from J; junction bases left unmatched: 6. The CDR3 DNA reads as TGTGCCAGCAGTGAAGCAGTTCTAGCGGGAGGGCTCACAGATACGCAGTATTTT. Translated: CASSEAVLAGGLTDTQYF.

This chain joins TRBV5-1 and TRBJ2-1; 8 positions match TRBD1. Germline V gene data show CDR1 as SGHRS and CDR2 as YFSETQ. The length of the CDR3 is 14 residues. Unmatched junction bases numbered 6, after V lost 3 bases and J lost 7 bases. CDR3 nucleotides: TGCGCCAGCAGCTCTTCGACAGGGGAGAATGAGCAGTTCTTC. It encodes CASSSSTGENEQFF.

This clonotype occurred many times. The rearrangement uses TRBV4-1 and TRBJ1-5; D is unresolved. Germline CDR1 is MGHRA and CDR2 is YSYEKL. This CDR3 is 16 amino acids long. V was pared by 0 bases and J by 3 bases, with 12 bases between. Here the CDR3 reads CASSQENSRNNQPQHF. The DNA of the CDR3 is TGCGCCAGCAGCCAAGAAAACAGCCGGAACAATCAGCCCCAGCATTTT.

The chain is built from TRBV25-1 and TRBJ2-5; D not certain. The CDR3 length is 15 residues. Germline lookup yields CDR1 MGHDK and CDR2 SYGVNS. Trimming shortened V by 2 bases and J by 2 bases, and 12 bases separated the two germline ends. In DNA, the CDR3 is TGTGCCAGCAGTGAAGGGCTAACAGTACAAGAGACCCAGTACTTC. Translated, it gives CASSEGLTVQETQYF. Full variable domain (missing parts from reference TRBV25-1 and TRBJ2-5): EADIYQTPRYLVIGTGKKITLECSQTMGHDKMYWYQQDPGMELHLIHYSYGVNSTEKGDLSSESTVSRIRTEHFPLTLESARPSHTSQYLCASSEGLTVQETQYFGPGTRLLVL.

The sample holds many counts of this clonotype. V and J are TRBV5-1 and TRBJ2-3; 9 nucleotides match TRBD1. Per germline, CDR1 SGHRS and CDR2 YFSETQ. The CDR3 covers 15 residues. Germline trimming cut 4 bases from V and 2 bases from J; bases unmatched to any gene: 5. The CDR3 here is CASSPRDRVTDTQYF. The CDR3 nucleotides are TGCGCCAGCAGCCCCCGGGACAGGGTCACAGATACGCAGTATTTT. The full variable domain, completed using reference TRBV5-1 and TRBJ2-3, is KAGVTQTPRYLIKTRGQQVTLSCSPISGHRSVSWYQQTPGQGLQFLFEYFSETQRNKGNFPGRFSGRQFSNSRSEMNVSTLELGDSALYLCASSPRDRVTDTQYFGPGTRLTVL.

This clonotype was counted between two and nine times. V is TRBV24-1 and J is TRBJ2-3, with D unresolved. Trimming shortened V by 4 bases and J by 6 bases, and 7 bases separated the two germline ends. The CDR3 has 12 amino acids. Germline CDR1 is KGHDR and CDR2 is SFDVKD. The CDR3 nucleotides are TGTGCCACCAGTGAAAGACGGGATACGCAGTATTTT. Residues: CATSERRDTQYF.

This clonotype was seen ten or more times. The chain joins TRBV7-2 to TRBJ1-3, with TRBD1 matching 7 bases. Looked up from germline, CDR1 is SGHTA and CDR2 is FQGNSA. This CDR3 contains 16 residues. Trimming took 5 bases from V and 4 from J; bases not matched to a gene: 11. CDR3 sequence (DNA): TGTGCCAGCAGCGTCGTACCTCCGGGACAGGGAAACACCATATATTTT. This encodes CASSVVPPGQGNTIYF.